This T cell receptor (beta chain) was sequenced during a study of blood T cell repertoires in COVID-19. On the study more broadly: There were acute and convalescent COVID-19 samples, and they came from the United States, Italy and Spain. The analysed material was cDNA or gDNA that came from T cells, B-cell-depleted T cells, or PBMCs.

Source study methods: Amplification from reference gene primers served as the basis for estimated nucleated cell counts. Generated by immunoSEQ multiplex PCR, the TCRdb table keeps only in-frame clones and is missing some. The V and J calls and clone size were taken over from that table, and D and trimming were inferred from the DNA. The sample has 150,000 to 200,000 clones; 80% to 90% are singletons. CDR1 LNHDA and CDR2 SQIVND come from the germline V gene (reference sequence). Germline trimming cut 6 bases from V and 9 bases from J; bases unmatched to any gene: 14. The CDR3 is 15 residues long. Sequences were obtained from peripheral blood. The V gene is TRBV19, the J gene TRBJ1-5; TRBD1 matches at 7 bases. The TCR comes from a middle-aged man with active or convalescent COVID-19. CDR3 sequence reads: CASSLTTGEIAPQHF. The CDR3 bases are TGTGCCAGTAGCCTGACCACAGGGGAGATAGCGCCCCAGCATTTT.